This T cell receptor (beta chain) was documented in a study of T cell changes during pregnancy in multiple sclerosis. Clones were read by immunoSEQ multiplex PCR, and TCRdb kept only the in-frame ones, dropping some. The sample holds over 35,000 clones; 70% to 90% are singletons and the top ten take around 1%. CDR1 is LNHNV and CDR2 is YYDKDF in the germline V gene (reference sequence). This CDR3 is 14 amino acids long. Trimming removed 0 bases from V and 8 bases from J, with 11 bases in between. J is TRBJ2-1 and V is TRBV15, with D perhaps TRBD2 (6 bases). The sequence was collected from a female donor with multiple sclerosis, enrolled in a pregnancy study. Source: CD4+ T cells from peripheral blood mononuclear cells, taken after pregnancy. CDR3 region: CATSRDGLAYEQFF. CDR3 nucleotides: TGTGCCACCAGCAGAGATGGCCTAGCGTATGAGCAGTTCTTC.